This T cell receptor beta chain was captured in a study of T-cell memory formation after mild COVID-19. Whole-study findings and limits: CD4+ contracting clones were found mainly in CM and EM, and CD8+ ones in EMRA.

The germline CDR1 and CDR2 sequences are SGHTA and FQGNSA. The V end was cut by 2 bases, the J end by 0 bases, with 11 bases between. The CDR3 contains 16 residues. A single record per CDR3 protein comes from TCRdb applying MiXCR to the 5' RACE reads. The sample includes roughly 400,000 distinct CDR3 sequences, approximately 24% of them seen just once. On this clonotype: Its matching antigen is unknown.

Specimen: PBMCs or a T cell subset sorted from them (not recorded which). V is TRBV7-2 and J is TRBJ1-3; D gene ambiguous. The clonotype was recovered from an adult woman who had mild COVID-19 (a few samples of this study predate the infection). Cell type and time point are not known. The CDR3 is CASSLQASPSGNTIYF. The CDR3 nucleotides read TGTGCCAGCAGCTTACAGGCCAGCCCCTCTGGAAACACCATATATTTT.